The clone carrying this T cell receptor beta chain was observed a few times. Assay used: immunoSEQ multiplex PCR; TCRdb lists only in-frame clones, some missing. The sample lists about 69,000 clones; roughly 92% were seen once. This record comes from a study of OX40 agonist ivuxolimab in advanced cancers. This sequence originates from an adult with an advanced solid tumor such as melanoma, head and neck, liver or kidney cancer. The input for sequencing was CD4+ or CD8+ T cells sorted from blood, taken in a trial of the OX40 agonist ivuxolimab.

The CDR3 region has the DNA TGTGCCAGCAGTGGCGGGGGAGGGACTGGGGGAAATGAAAAACTGTTTTTT. Residues: CASSGGGGTGGNEKLFF. The chain employs TRBV27 and TRBJ1-4, with D perhaps TRBD1 (5 bases). V was clipped by 5 bases and J by 5 bases, with 21 bases between them. The CDR3 runs 17 residues. Germline CDR1 reads MNHEY; CDR2 reads SMNVEV (reference sequence).